This T cell receptor beta chain was sequenced in a study of blood T cells in healthy people across ages. Overall study results and limits: Among long-lived donors, naive CD4+ cells were more numerous and diversity higher than in aged donors.

The CDR3 runs 13 residues. Deletions cut 2 bases from V and 6 bases from J, with 8 bases between. Per germline, CDR1 SNHLY and CDR2 FYNNEI. Primed by a sample-barcoded 5' primer and a J-beta primer mix, a second PCR proceeded for about 6 to 12 cycles. Every cDNA was tagged by a template-switch adaptor with 12 random nucleotides. Per-sample output comprised a minimum of 2.5 million paired-end reads containing CDR3. TCRdb re-derived calls from the 5' RACE reads in MiXCR, one entry per CDR3 protein. The sample contains roughly 730,000 distinct CDR3 sequences, about 56% of which appear only once. This clonotype was recorded once. Its antigen is undetermined.

The rearrangement joins TRBV2 to TRBJ2-1, with D hard to call. What was sequenced was blood. This TCR derives from a man aged 35 to 55 in good health. The CDR3 DNA is TGTGCCAGCAGTGAATTGGCTACCAATGAGCAGTTCTTC. Translating gives CASSELATNEQFF.